This entry lists 21 T cell receptor beta chains sequenced from one sample in a study of blood T cell repertoires in COVID-19. TCRdb keeps only in-frame clones here, not all; method: immunoSEQ multiplex PCR. The sample consists of some 83,000 clones, approximately 89% of them appearing once. The specimen sequenced was peripheral blood. Source of these receptors: a man between 60 and 75 years old with acute or convalescent COVID-19.

The rearrangement links TRBV9 to TRBJ2-5; 8 bases fit TRBD2. This CDR3 has 17 amino acids. Germline loops: CDR1 SGDLS, CDR2 YYNGEE. The ends lost 3 bases at V and 0 bases at J; junction bases unmatched: 10. CDR3 in DNA: TGTGCCAGCAGCGCCCCTCGAGCGGGGGCCTACCAAGAGACCCAGTACTTC. It yields the protein CASSAPRAGAYQETQYF.

V usage is TRBV7-9 and J usage is TRBJ1-4; TRBD1 matches at 10 bases. Germline trimming cut 4 bases from V and 5 bases from J; bases unmatched to any gene: 4. The CDR3 is 15 residues long. The germline V gene has CDR1 SEHNR and CDR2 FQNEAQ (reference sequence). The CDR3 DNA reads TGTGCCAGCAGCTCCGGGACAGGGGCAAATGAAAAACTGTTTTTT. The encoded protein is CASSSGTGANEKLFF. The full variable domain, in which reference TRBV7-9 and TRBJ1-4 provide the parts outside the CDR3, is DTGVSQNPRHKITKRGQNVTFRCDPISEHNRLYWYRQTLGQGPEFLTYFQNEAQLEKSRLLSDRFSAERPKGSFSTLEIQRTEQGDSAMYLCASSSGTGANEKLFFGSGTQLSVL.

This chain links TRBV12-3 or TRBV12-4 with TRBJ1-6; TRBD1 is a possible D gene (5 bases). V was shortened by 10 bases and J by 7 bases, with 14 bases between the two germline ends. CDR3 length: 13 residues. CDR3 residues: CATRDLGNSPLHF. The CDR3 region has the DNA TGTGCCACCAGGGACTTAGGGAATTCACCCCTCCACTTT.

CDR3 DNA: TGTGCCAGCAGCCCCGGGACAGGGGGGGAGCAGTACTTC. Its protein product is CASSPGTGGEQYF. V gene TRBV7-3 combines with J gene TRBJ2-7; 11 bases line up with TRBD1. The CDR3 is 13 residues long. The V gene's germline CDR1 is SGHTA and CDR2 FQGTGA. Trimming at V came to 5 bases and at J to 7 bases, leaving 4 bases not matched to a gene.

The chain employs TRBV5-1 and TRBJ1-6; D ambiguous. The CDR3 covers 12 residues. Trimming removed 4 bases from V and 7 bases from J, with 6 bases in between. CDR1 SGHRS and CDR2 YFSETQ come from the germline V gene. CDR3 DNA sequence: TGCGCCAGCAGCGAGAACAATTCACCCCTCCACTTT. It translates to CASSENNSPLHF.

The chain couples TRBV6-5 to TRBJ2-7; maybe TRBD1 (6 bases). Germline CDR1 is MNHEY and CDR2 is SVGAGI. This CDR3 spans 15 amino acids. V was pared by 6 bases and J by 1 base, with 16 bases between. The CDR3 bases are TGTGCCAGCAGCGACGTGGGCAGGGGTTCCTACGAGCAGTACTTC. It encodes CASSDVGRGSYEQYF.

The rearrangement joins TRBV9 to TRBJ2-1; 8 positions agree with TRBD2. Germline-derived CDR1 and CDR2 are SGDLS and YYNGEE. J was trimmed by 5 bases and V by 0 bases; bases with no gene match: 22. The CDR3 consists of 21 residues. DNA for the CDR3: TGTGCCAGCAGCGTAGGTACCCCCACCGCAACTACTAGCGGTGGGGACAATGAGCAGTTCTTC. It encodes CASSVGTPTATTSGGDNEQFF. Filled out from reference TRBV9 and TRBJ2-1, the complete variable domain reads DSGVTQTPKHLITATGQRVTLRCSPRSGDLSVYWYQQSLDQGLQFLIQYYNGEERAKGNILERFSAQQFPDLHSELNLSSLELGDSALYFCASSVGTPTATTSGGDNEQFFGPGTRLTVL.

The CDR3 DNA follows: TGTGCCAGCAGCCGAACCGGGACAGAGCCCTACGAGCAGTACTTC. Protein: CASSRTGTEPYEQYF. This chain uses TRBV6-5 with TRBJ2-7; the match to TRBD1 covers 7 bases. The J segment lost 2 bases and the V segment lost 6 bases, leaving 10 bases of the junction unmatched. The CDR3 is 15 residues long. The germline V gene encodes CDR1 MNHEY and CDR2 SVGAGI.

This clone showed up just a few times. The chain employs TRBV3-1 (or the pseudogene TRBV3-2) and TRBJ1-5; no clear D gene. Trimming pared 0 bases from V and 7 bases from J, leaving 7 bases between. The CDR3 runs to 13 residues. Germline V gene sequence: CDR1 LGHDT, CDR2 YNNKEL (reference sequence). The CDR3 region is CASSQDLGQPQHF. Here the CDR3 DNA reads TGTGCCAGCAGCCAAGATCTTGGCCAGCCCCAGCATTTT.

The table lists this clone with a few counts. This chain connects TRBV12-5 to TRBJ1-5; weak D call: TRBD1 (6 bases). This CDR3 comprises 14 residues. Germline CDR1 LGHNT, CDR2 FRNRAP. Trimming took 6 bases from V and 6 from J, leaving 15 bases between them. CDR3 residues: CASGPDRLPQPQHF. The CDR3 region has the DNA TGTGCTAGTGGGCCCGACAGGTTACCTCAGCCCCAGCATTTT. Drawing the rest from reference TRBV12-5 and TRBJ1-5, the complete variable domain is DARVTQTPRHKVTEMGQEVTMRCQPILGHNTVFWYRQTMMQGLELLAYFRNRAPLDDSGMPKDRFSAEMPDATLATLKIQPSEPRDSAVYFCASGPDRLPQPQHFGDGTRLSIL.

The J gene is TRBJ2-2, the V gene TRBV11-3; no clear D. The CDR3 contains 13 residues. CDR1 is SGHNT, CDR2 YENEEA, per germline. Deletions cut 7 bases from V and 6 bases from J, with 12 bases between. CDR3 bases: TGTGCCAGCACCCATAGAGGTTCCGGGGAGCTGTTTTTT. Residues: CASTHRGSGELFF.

The V and J genes are TRBV28 and TRBJ2-7, with 8 bases matching TRBD1. After removal of 11 bases from V and 4 bases from J, the junction contained 16 bases not matched to a gene. The CDR3 length is 15 residues. CDR1 and CDR2 (germline): MDHEN, SYDVKM. Here the CDR3 reads CAAGQPGTGPYEQYF. DNA for the CDR3: TGTGCCGCAGGCCAGCCCGGGACAGGTCCATACGAGCAGTACTTC. Full variable domain (remainder filled in from reference TRBV28 and TRBJ2-7): DVKVTQSSRYLVKRTGEKVFLECVQDMDHENMFWYRQDPGLGLRLIYFSYDVKMKEKGDIPEGYSVSREKKERFSLILESASTNQTSMYLCAAGQPGTGPYEQYFGPGTRLTVT.

This clone has just one count. V usage is TRBV5-1 and J usage is TRBJ1-2; possible D gene TRBD1, 6 bases. Trimming left V 5 bases short and J 4 bases short, with 18 bases between. The CDR3 consists of 15 residues. The germline gives CDR1 SGHRS, CDR2 YFSETQ. The chain's CDR3 is CASRPQGSRTYGYTF. In DNA, the CDR3 is TGCGCCAGCAGACCCCAGGGGTCTAGGACCTATGGCTACACCTTC.

The rearrangement links TRBV19 to TRBJ1-1; the match to TRBD1 covers 8 bases. This CDR3 contains 14 residues. V lost 5 bases to trimming and J lost 0 bases; unmatched junction nucleotides: 2. Per the germline V gene, CDR1 is LNHDA and CDR2 is SQIVND (reference sequence). DNA for the CDR3: TGTGCCAGTAGTCCGGACAGGGTGAACACTGAAGCTTTCTTT. Translating it yields CASSPDRVNTEAFF.

The J gene is TRBJ2-7, the V gene TRBV15, with D perhaps matching TRBD2 (6 bases). Between the trimmed V and J ends, which lost 0 bases and 7 bases, there was a span of 16 bases. The CDR3 runs 15 residues. In germline, CDR1 is LNHNV, CDR2 YYDKDF (reference sequence). CDR3 protein: CATSRDRGGWMEQYF. The DNA for the CDR3 is TGTGCCACCAGCAGAGATCGGGGAGGCTGGATGGAGCAGTACTTC.

The chain is built from TRBV30 and TRBJ1-1; no clear D. The ends were cut back, 6 bases at V and 12 bases at J, with 20 bases in the middle. This CDR3 contains 12 residues. Germline values: CDR1 GTSNPN, CDR2 SVGIG (reference sequence). CDR3 protein: CACRQATTQTFF. The CDR3 DNA follows: TGTGCCTGCCGTCAGGCGACGACACAAACTTTCTTT.

The rearrangement links TRBV11-3 to TRBJ2-6, with a weak D call TRBD2 (7 bases). V gave up 5 bases and J gave up 0 bases, with 23 bases separating them. The germline V gene has CDR1 SGHNT and CDR2 YENEEA. The CDR3 contains 20 residues. The CDR3 DNA reads TGTGCCAGCAGCCCTCCGACGGGGGGACATCTAAGCTCTGGGGCCAACGTCCTGACTTTC. This sequence encodes CASSPPTGGHLSSGANVLTF.

The chain has TRBV7-2 and TRBJ1-2; D is ambiguous. The ends were cut back, 3 bases at V and 0 bases at J, with 8 bases in the middle. The CDR3 spans 14 residues. Germline-derived CDR1 and CDR2 are SGHTA and FQGNSA. The CDR3 here is CASSFRVSNYGYTF. CDR3 nucleotide sequence: TGTGCCAGCAGCTTCCGGGTGTCTAACTATGGCTACACCTTC.

The genes are TRBV5-1 and TRBJ2-5; D may be TRBD1 (6 bases). The V end lost 0 bases, the J end lost 2 bases, and 11 bases lay between the germline ends. CDR1 and CDR2 from the germline V gene are SGHRS and YFSETQ. The CDR3 length is 15 residues. Written as DNA, the CDR3 is TGCGCCAGCAGCTTGGGGGGGCCGGGTCAAGAGACCCAGTACTTC. It is translated as CASSLGGPGQETQYF.

This chain connects TRBV25-1 to TRBJ2-7, with D tentatively TRBD1 (6 bases). Germline V gene lookup returns CDR1 MGHDK and CDR2 SYGVNS. The CDR3 contains 15 residues. Trimming pared 8 bases from V and 4 bases from J, leaving 21 bases between. The CDR3 reads CASSETGFRSYEQYF. In nucleotides, the CDR3 is TGTGCCAGCTCTGAAACAGGGTTCAGGTCTTACGAGCAGTACTTC.

This chain joins TRBV4-1 and TRBJ2-7; D gene unclear. The CDR3 covers 14 residues. Germline values: CDR1 MGHRA, CDR2 YSYEKL. V lost 1 base and J lost 0, with 7 bases in between. The CDR3 loop is CASSQGVGSYEQYF. The CDR3 DNA follows: TGCGCCAGCAGCCAAGGAGTCGGCTCCTACGAGCAGTACTTC.